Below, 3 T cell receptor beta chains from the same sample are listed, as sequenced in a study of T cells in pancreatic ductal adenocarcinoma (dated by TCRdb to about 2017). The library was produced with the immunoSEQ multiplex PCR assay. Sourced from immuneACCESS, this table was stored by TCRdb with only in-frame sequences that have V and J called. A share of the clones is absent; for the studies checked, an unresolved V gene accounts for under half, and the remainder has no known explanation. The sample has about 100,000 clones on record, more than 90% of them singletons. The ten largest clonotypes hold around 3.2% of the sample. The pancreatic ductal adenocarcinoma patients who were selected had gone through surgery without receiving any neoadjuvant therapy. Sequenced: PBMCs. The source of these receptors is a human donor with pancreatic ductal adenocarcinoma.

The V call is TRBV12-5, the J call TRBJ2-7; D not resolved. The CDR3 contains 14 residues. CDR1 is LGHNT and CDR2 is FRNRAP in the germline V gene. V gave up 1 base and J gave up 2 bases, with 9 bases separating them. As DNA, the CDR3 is TGTGCTAGTGGTTTGGGGCAGTTAACCTACGAGCAGTACTTC. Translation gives CASGLGQLTYEQYF.

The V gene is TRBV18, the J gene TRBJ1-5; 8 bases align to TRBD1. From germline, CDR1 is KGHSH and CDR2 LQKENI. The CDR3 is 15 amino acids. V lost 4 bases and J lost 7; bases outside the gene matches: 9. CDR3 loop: CASSQGQETGQPQHF. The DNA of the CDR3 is TGTGCCAGCTCACAGGGACAGGAAACCGGACAGCCCCAGCATTTT. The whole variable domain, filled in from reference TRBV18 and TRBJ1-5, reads NAGVMQNPRHLVRRRGQEARLRCSPMKGHSHVYWYRQLPEEGLKFMVYLQKENIIDESGMPKERFSAEFPKEGPSILRIQQVVRGDSAAYFCASSQGQETGQPQHFGDGTRLSIL.

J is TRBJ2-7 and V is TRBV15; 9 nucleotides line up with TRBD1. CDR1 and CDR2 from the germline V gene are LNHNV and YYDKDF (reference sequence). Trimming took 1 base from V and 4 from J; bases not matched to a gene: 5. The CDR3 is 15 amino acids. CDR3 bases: TGTGCCACCAGCAGAGGGGGGACAGGGTGGTACGAGCAGTACTTC. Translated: CATSRGGTGWYEQYF.